Shown below are 10 T cell receptor beta chains from a single sample sequenced in a study of T cell changes during pregnancy in multiple sclerosis. Method: immunoSEQ multiplex PCR; TCRdb's copy keeps in-frame clones and lacks some. The repertoire includes roughly 100,000 clones, less than 95% of them detected once, and less than 2% sits in the top ten. Sequences were derived from peripheral blood, sampled after pregnancy. The receptor set was obtained from a female donor with multiple sclerosis, enrolled in a pregnancy study.

This chain uses TRBV4-1 with TRBJ2-3; D perhaps matches TRBD1 (5 bases). The germline V and J ends were trimmed by 4 bases and 0 bases, with 14 bases remaining between them. The germline CDR1 and CDR2 sequences are MGHRA and YSYEKL. The CDR3 contains 16 residues. Here the CDR3 reads CASSPGWIGSTDTQYF. The CDR3 DNA reads as TGCGCCAGCAGCCCAGGGTGGATCGGTAGCACAGATACGCAGTATTTT.

The count of this clone is one. The V and J genes are TRBV5-8 and TRBJ1-1; possibly TRBD1 for D (6 bases). Looked up from germline, CDR1 is SGHTS and CDR2 is YDEGEE. V gave up 1 base and J gave up 5 bases, with 15 bases separating them. The CDR3 spans 15 residues. The CDR3 region has the DNA TGTGCCAGCAGCTTGATCGGGACACCTCCTACTGAAGCTTTCTTT. Its protein product is CASSLIGTPPTEAFF. Based on the CDR3 plus reference TRBV5-8 and TRBJ1-1, the full variable domain is EAGVTQSPTHLIKTRGQQATLRCSPISGHTSVYWYQQALGLGLQFLLWYDEGEERNRGNFPPRFSGRQFPNYSSELNVNALELEDSALYLCASSLIGTPPTEAFFGQGTRLTVV.

V usage is TRBV7-3 and J usage is TRBJ2-1; tentatively, D is TRBD2 (6 bases). Germline-derived CDR1 and CDR2 are SGHTA and FQGTGA. V gave up 5 bases and J gave up 6 bases, with 20 bases separating them. The CDR3 spans 16 residues. The CDR3 region has the DNA TGTGCCAGCAGCCTCGCGGGACCCGCATCTTCCAATGAGCAGTTCTTC. It codes for CASSLAGPASSNEQFF.

The V gene is TRBV7-9, the J gene TRBJ2-2, with 9 bases matching TRBD1. The CDR3 contains 17 residues. The trim removed 3 bases at V and 6 bases at J, leaving 11 bases unmatched. Germline V gene data show CDR1 as SEHNR and CDR2 as FQNEAQ (reference sequence). Written as DNA, the CDR3 is TGTGCCAGCAGCTTCCCCTCCACCGGGACAGGGCCCGGGGAGCTGTTTTTT. Its translation: CASSFPSTGTGPGELFF.

This chain links TRBV1 with TRBJ2-7; the tabulated D call, TRBD2, remains unverified against the DNA. TRBV1 is reported as a pseudogene. The CDR3 length is 16 residues. The CDR3 region has the DNA TGCACCAGCAGCCAAGATCGGACGGGGGGGCCACACGAGCAGTACTTC. This encodes CTSSQDRTGGPHEQYF.

The V and J genes are TRBV6-4 and TRBJ2-1; 8 nucleotides line up with TRBD2. J gave up 9 bases and V 6 bases, and 10 bases lay outside the gene matches. The CDR3 sequence is 14 residues long. CDR1 MRHNA and CDR2 SNTAGT come from the germline V gene. DNA for the CDR3: TGTGCCAGCAGCCGGGAGGGCCGGAGCGGTGAGCAGTTCTTC. As protein: CASSREGRSGEQFF.

The V call is TRBV19, the J call TRBJ1-5; D not certain. Germline values: CDR1 LNHDA, CDR2 SQIVND (reference sequence). This CDR3 contains 13 residues. V lost 5 bases and J 2 bases, leaving 7 bases between the germline ends. Here the CDR3 reads CASSPRGNQPQHF. CDR3 DNA: TGTGCCAGTAGTCCTCGAGGCAATCAGCCCCAGCATTTT.

This chain uses TRBV5-1 with TRBJ2-2, with D tentatively TRBD1 (5 bases). Germline loops: CDR1 SGHRS, CDR2 YFSETQ. This CDR3 has 14 residues. With 7 bases removed from V and 0 bases from J, the gap between germline ends came to 10 bases. The CDR3, as DNA: TGCGCCAGCGTGGACACCTCGAACACCGGGGAGCTGTTTTTT. Amino acid sequence: CASVDTSNTGELFF. Variable domain in full (rest from reference TRBV5-1 and TRBJ2-2): KAGVTQTPRYLIKTRGQQVTLSCSPISGHRSVSWYQQTPGQGLQFLFEYFSETQRNKGNFPGRFSGRQFSNSRSEMNVSTLELGDSALYLCASVDTSNTGELFFGEGSRLTVL.

This sequence joins TRBV18 and TRBJ2-3; TRBD2 aligns across 10 bases. V was pared by 0 bases and J by 2 bases, with 11 bases of the junction left unmatched. Germline lookup yields CDR1 KGHSH and CDR2 LQKENI. This CDR3 contains 19 residues. CDR3 sequence: CASSPPSSGGLRNTDTQYF. Here the CDR3 DNA reads TGTGCCAGCTCACCACCTTCTAGCGGGGGACTTCGTAACACAGATACGCAGTATTTT. The variable domain in full, with the rest retrieved from reference TRBV18 and TRBJ2-3, is NAGVMQNPRHLVRRRGQEARLRCSPMKGHSHVYWYRQLPEEGLKFMVYLQKENIIDESGMPKERFSAEFPKEGPSILRIQQVVRGDSAAYFCASSPPSSGGLRNTDTQYFGPGTRLTVL.

This rearrangement joins TRBV19 to TRBJ2-2; D is uncertain. Germline assignment: CDR1 LNHDA and CDR2 SQIVND (reference sequence). CDR3 length: 16 residues. Trimming took 4 bases from V and 0 from J, leaving 12 bases between them. The CDR3 DNA sequence: TGTGCCAGTAGTAAAGTGACTCCTACGAACACCGGGGAGCTGTTTTTT. This translates into CASSKVTPTNTGELFF.